The 23 T cell receptor beta chains in this list originate from one sample, sequenced in a study of beta chain features in type 1 diabetes. Expressed TCRB transcripts were sequenced because the entire RNA isolate underwent reverse transcription. Libraries were prepared by immunoSEQ multiplex PCR; TCRdb keeps only in-frame clonotypes and omits some of them. The sample holds under 950,000 clones, about 17% seen once. The specimen was naive CD4+ T cells from blood. The receptors were gathered from a woman between 18 and 29 years old in good health.

This clone came up a few times. The V gene is TRBV29-1, the J gene TRBJ1-4; a possible D gene is TRBD1 (5 bases). This CDR3 is built from 12 residues. Trimming removed 3 bases at V and 7 bases at J, with 9 bases between. Germline V gives CDR1 SQVTM, CDR2 ANQGSEA. The DNA for the CDR3 is TGCAGCGTTGACTCAGGGAGTGAAAAACTGTTTTTT. Its protein is CSVDSGSEKLFF.

This clone was observed a handful of times. The V call is TRBV7-9, the J call TRBJ2-1; weak D call: TRBD2 (6 bases). This CDR3 is 12 amino acids long. CDR1 and CDR2 (germline): SEHNR, FQNEAQ (reference sequence). V lost 0 bases and J 15 bases, leaving 12 bases between the germline ends. This CDR3 reads CASSLAGGSWFF. The CDR3 DNA reads TGTGCCAGCAGCTTAGCTGGGGGGTCTTGGTTCTTC.

The chain combines TRBV4-2 with TRBJ2-2; D is uncertain. With 0 bases removed from V and 2 bases from J, the gap between germline ends came to 19 bases. The CDR3 has 19 amino acids. Germline lookup yields CDR1 LGHNA and CDR2 YNFKEQ. CDR3 bases: TGTGCCAGCAGCCAAGATTCTCTAAGAGTTCGCCACAACACCGGGGAGCTGTTTTTT. This translates into CASSQDSLRVRHNTGELFF.

This clone was counted a few times. This sequence joins TRBV29-1 and TRBJ2-7, with 9 bases that match TRBD2. Germline V gene lookup returns CDR1 SQVTM and CDR2 ANQGSEA. The CDR3 runs to 15 residues. V was clipped by 6 bases and J by 4 bases; unmatched bases: 13. CDR3 nucleotides: TGCAGCGTGACGGGACTAGCAAATCAGAGGTACGAGCAGTACTTC. Its protein is CSVTGLANQRYEQYF.

This chain connects TRBV5-6 to TRBJ2-5; 8 nucleotides align to TRBD2. V dropped 7 bases and J dropped 0; count of bases not matched to a gene: 8. Germline CDR1 reads SGHDT; CDR2 reads YYEEEE. CDR3 length: 15 amino acids. CDR3 sequence: CASASQREYQETQYF. The CDR3 DNA is TGTGCCAGCGCGTCCCAGCGGGAGTACCAAGAGACCCAGTACTTC. Full variable domain (outside the CDR3, taken from reference TRBV5-6 and TRBJ2-5): DAGVTQSPTHLIKTRGQQVTLRCSPKSGHDTVSWYQQALGQGPQFIFQYYEEEERQRGNFPDRFSGHQFPNYSSELNVNALLLGDSALYLCASASQREYQETQYFGPGTRLLVL.

This clone was counted only a few times. CDR3 in amino acids: CASSLRHGDRGTGELFF. CDR3 nucleotide sequence: TGTGCCAGCAGCCTCAGGCATGGGGACAGGGGAACCGGGGAGCTGTTTTTT. The chain employs TRBV7-2 and TRBJ2-2, with 10 nucleotides matching TRBD1. CDR1 is SGHTA and CDR2 is FQGNSA in the germline V gene. The CDR3 consists of 17 residues. V dropped 5 bases and J dropped 5; count of bases not matched to a gene: 11.

This chain links TRBV4-3 with TRBJ2-5, with D unclear. In germline, CDR1 is LGHNA, CDR2 YSLEER. This CDR3 spans 15 amino acids. V gave up 0 bases and J gave up 1 base, with 9 bases separating them. The CDR3 spells CASSQDPTRQETQYF. In nucleotides, the CDR3 is TGCGCCAGCAGCCAAGACCCGACACGCCAAGAGACCCAGTACTTC.

This clone was found a few times. V is TRBV7-2 and J is TRBJ2-5; D unclear. The J call may not be correct, given that the DNA end is closer to TRBJ2-7. In germline, CDR1 is SGHTA, CDR2 FQGNSA. The CDR3 length is 14 residues. In DNA form, the CDR3 reads TGTGCCAGCAGCTTGCGACAACCCACCTACGAGCAGTACTTC. It encodes CASSLRQPTYEQYF.

The CDR3 coding sequence is TGTGCCAGCAGCCAAGGGGGGACTAGCGGATACAATGAGCAGTTCTTC. Its protein is CASSQGGTSGYNEQFF. V and J are TRBV4-2 and TRBJ2-1; 11 positions match TRBD2. Trimming cost V 1 base and J 4 bases; bases outside gene matches: 3. The germline V gene has CDR1 LGHNA and CDR2 YNFKEQ. There are 16 residues in the CDR3.

This chain links TRBV7-2 with TRBJ2-5, with 11 bases that match TRBD2. The J call may be wrong; the DNA end is better matched by TRBJ2-7. The CDR3 runs 16 residues. Germline V gene lookup returns CDR1 SGHTA and CDR2 FQGNSA. Here the CDR3 DNA reads TGTGCCAGCAGCCGGTCCCTAGCGGGAGGCTCCTACGAGCAGTACTTC. Its translation: CASSRSLAGGSYEQYF.

This clone was observed a handful of times. The V and J genes are TRBV7-3 and TRBJ2-5; a weak D match, TRBD2 (6 bases). Between the trimmed V and J ends, which lost 5 bases and 3 bases, there was a span of 13 bases. The CDR3 covers 14 residues. Germline V lookup: CDR1 SGHTA, CDR2 FQGTGA. CDR3 region: CASSPGSSEETQYF. As DNA, the CDR3 is TGTGCCAGCAGCCCCGGGAGCAGTGAAGAGACCCAGTACTTC.

The chain couples TRBV11-2 to TRBJ2-3; 9 bases agree with TRBD2. The germline V gene has CDR1 SGHAT and CDR2 FQNNGV. After removal of 3 bases from V and 5 bases from J, the junction contained 3 bases not matched to a gene. There are 14 residues in the CDR3. The CDR3 nucleotides read TGTGCCAGCAGCTTCTCAGCGGGAGGAGATACGCAGTATTTT. Amino acid sequence: CASSFSAGGDTQYF.

This CDR3 reads CASSFSSQETQYF. CDR3 bases: TGTGCCAGCAGTTTCAGTAGCCAAGAGACCCAGTACTTC. This sequence joins TRBV27 and TRBJ2-5, with D unclear. The CDR3 spans 13 residues. Per the germline V gene, CDR1 is MNHEY and CDR2 is SMNVEV (reference sequence). V was cut by 3 bases and J by 1 base, with 6 bases left in between.

The chain links TRBV5-1 to TRBJ1-1, with a tentative D call TRBD1 (6 bases). Germline CDR1 and CDR2: SGHRS and YFSETQ. V lost 0 bases to trimming and J lost 5 bases, with 20 bases between them. The CDR3 sequence is 17 residues long. The DNA of the CDR3 is TGCGCCAGCAGCTTGGTTCCGGGGGCGACGTGGGGTACTGAAGCTTTCTTT. It encodes CASSLVPGATWGTEAFF.

The J gene is TRBJ2-3, the V gene TRBV15; possible D gene TRBD1, 6 bases. This CDR3 has 15 amino acids. The germline V gene has CDR1 LNHNV and CDR2 YYDKDF (reference sequence). Trimming removed 1 base from V and 5 bases from J, with 13 bases in between. The CDR3 region is CATSRGDIKRDTQYF. The CDR3 DNA reads TGTGCCACCAGCAGAGGGGACATTAAGCGAGATACGCAGTATTTT.

V usage is TRBV7-3 and J usage is TRBJ2-2; D not certain. V was pared by 1 base and J by 0 bases, with 12 bases between. Germline V CDR1 and CDR2: SGHTA, FQGTGA. The CDR3 is 17 residues long. CDR3: CASSLRADTSNTGELFF. The CDR3 nucleotides read TGTGCCAGCAGCTTAAGGGCGGATACCTCGAACACCGGGGAGCTGTTTTTT.

The gene calls are TRBV20-1 and TRBJ1-2; the D is unclear. The CDR3 covers 11 residues. V lost 6 bases to trimming and J lost 8 bases, with 13 bases between them. Germline assignment: CDR1 DFQATT and CDR2 SNEGSKA (reference sequence). Here the CDR3 reads CSALTPVGYTF. The CDR3 DNA sequence: TGCAGTGCCCTGACCCCCGTGGGCTACACCTTC.

This clone has just a few counts. V gene TRBV27 combines with J gene TRBJ2-1; TRBD2 matches at 9 bases. The V segment lost 3 bases and the J segment 4 bases; nucleotides outside the gene matches: 7. Germline CDR1 is MNHEY and CDR2 is SMNVEV (reference sequence). The CDR3 is 16 amino acids. CDR3 sequence (DNA): TGTGCCAGCAGTTTTTTAGCGGGAGCGAGATACAATGAGCAGTTCTTC. This encodes CASSFLAGARYNEQFF.

This CDR3 is CASSGDRGTVQPQHF. CDR3 DNA sequence: TGTGCCAGCAGCGGCGACAGGGGGACGGTGCAGCCCCAGCATTTT. The chain couples TRBV7-9 to TRBJ1-5; 9 bases align to TRBD1. Per the germline V gene, CDR1 is SEHNR and CDR2 is FQNEAQ (reference sequence). Unmatched junction bases numbered 9, after V lost 5 bases and J lost 7 bases. The CDR3 has 15 residues.

As for this clone: In the same sample, other DNA sequences code for this CDR3. J is TRBJ1-1 and V is TRBV5-1, with unresolved D. The CDR3 extends over 13 amino acids. Per the germline V gene, CDR1 is SGHRS and CDR2 is YFSETQ. V gave up 7 bases and J gave up 0 bases, with 10 bases separating them. CDR3 region: CASGTDMNTEAFF. CDR3 nucleotide sequence: TGCGCCAGCGGAACAGATATGAACACTGAAGCTTTCTTT.

This clone has more than one count but fewer than ten. The gene calls are TRBV6-5 and TRBJ2-4; no clear D. V was shortened by 2 bases and J by 0 bases, with 5 bases between the two germline ends. The CDR3 spans 14 residues. Germline CDR1 is MNHEY and CDR2 is SVGAGI. In DNA, the CDR3 is TGTGCCAGCAGTTACCCCCCAGCCAAAAACATTCAGTACTTC. This codes for CASSYPPAKNIQYF.

The DNA for the CDR3 is TGTGCCAGCAGCAAAACCTACGAGCAGTACTTC. Protein sequence: CASSKTYEQYF. The J gene is TRBJ2-7, the V gene TRBV7-9; no clear D. The germline V and J ends were trimmed by 5 bases and 2 bases, with 4 bases remaining between them. The CDR3 consists of 11 residues. The germline V gene has CDR1 SEHNR and CDR2 FQNEAQ (reference sequence).

The V and J genes are TRBV28 and TRBJ1-5; a possible D gene is TRBD1 (5 bases). This CDR3 has 14 residues. The V end was cut by 2 bases, the J end by 6 bases, with 11 bases between. Germline lookup yields CDR1 MDHEN and CDR2 SYDVKM. CDR3 sequence reads: CASSLNGQAQPQHF. For the CDR3, the DNA is TGTGCCAGCAGTTTAAATGGACAAGCTCAGCCCCAGCATTTT.